The 19 T cell receptor beta chains in this list originate from one sample, sequenced in a study of cytotoxic CD8 clonotypes in ibrutinib-treated CLL. Only in-frame clones appear in the TCRdb table, and some are missing; sequencing was by immunoSEQ multiplex PCR. The sample shows about 130,000 clones, 70% to 80% of them seen only once. This material consisted of PBMCs, taken after 24 months of ibrutinib treatment. The receptors derive from a human donor with chronic lymphocytic leukemia.

V gene TRBV5-1 combines with J gene TRBJ1-1; D gene ambiguous. The CDR3 is 12 amino acids. CDR1 SGHRS and CDR2 YFSETQ come from the germline V gene. Deletions cut 4 bases from V and 7 bases from J, with 11 bases between. The CDR3 DNA reads TGCGCCAGCAGCCTTTATGATGGTGAAGCTTTCTTT. Its protein product is CASSLYDGEAFF.

This clone appeared a few times. The V call is TRBV18, the J call TRBJ2-3, with 7 bases identical to TRBD1. Germline V gene lookup returns CDR1 KGHSH and CDR2 LQKENI. This CDR3 comprises 14 residues. Trimming removed 10 bases from V and 4 bases from J; junction bases left unmatched: 11. The DNA of the CDR3 is TGTGCCACTCACAGGGGCCAGGGGGCAGATACGCAGTATTTT. It specifies CATHRGQGADTQYF.

This clone was counted only a few times. The gene calls are TRBV19 and TRBJ2-3, with 9 bases aligning to TRBD2. Trimming took 5 bases from V and 2 from J; bases not matched to a gene: 5. Per germline, CDR1 LNHDA and CDR2 SQIVND (reference sequence). The CDR3 sequence is 15 residues long. CDR3 protein: CASSAVAGATDTQYF. The CDR3 DNA is TGTGCCAGTAGTGCAGTAGCGGGGGCCACAGATACGCAGTATTTT.

The gene calls are TRBV15 and TRBJ2-2; D possibly uses TRBD1 or TRBD2 (5 bases each). CDR1 is LNHNV and CDR2 is YYDKDF in the germline V gene (reference sequence). V lost 0 bases to trimming and J lost 6 bases, with 11 bases between them. The CDR3 consists of 15 residues. The DNA for the CDR3 is TGTGCCACCAGCAGAGATTCGGGACCCGCCGGGGAGCTGTTTTTT. Residues: CATSRDSGPAGELFF.

This chain joins TRBV7-6 and TRBJ2-7; D call uncertain. Looked up from germline, CDR1 is SGHVS and CDR2 is FNYEAQ. The CDR3 covers 13 residues. V was cut by 5 bases and J by 12 bases, with 20 bases left in between. The CDR3 DNA follows: TGTGCCAGCAGCCCGAACCAGGACGGCCGGGTGTACTTC. It yields the protein CASSPNQDGRVYF. Together with reference TRBV7-6 and TRBJ2-7, the CDR3 gives the full variable domain: GAGVSQSPRYKVTKRGQDVALRCDPISGHVSLYWYRQALGQGPEFLTYFNYEAQQDKSGLPNDRFSAERPEGSISTLTIQRTEQRDSAMYRCASSPNQDGRVYFGPGTRLTVT.

The chain recombines TRBV6-5 with TRBJ1-1, with D possibly matching TRBD1 (5 bases). CDR1 MNHEY and CDR2 SVGAGI come from the germline V gene. The CDR3 sequence is 14 residues long. Between the trimmed V and J ends, which lost 9 bases and 0 bases, there was a span of 14 bases. This CDR3 reads CASLGLGMNTEAFF. CDR3 nucleotides: TGTGCCAGTCTGGGACTAGGAATGAACACTGAAGCTTTCTTT.

This sequence joins TRBV19 and TRBJ2-1; D remains unclear. CDR1 and CDR2 from the germline V gene are LNHDA and SQIVND (reference sequence). The V gene lost 3 bases and the J gene lost 7 bases, with 10 bases spanning the gap. The CDR3 runs to 13 residues. This CDR3 is CASSMVLMNEQFF. Written as DNA, the CDR3 is TGTGCCAGTAGTATGGTTTTGATGAATGAGCAGTTCTTC.

The rearrangement links TRBV7-8 to TRBJ2-5; 9 positions agree with TRBD2. The trim removed 8 bases at V and 3 bases at J, leaving 10 bases unmatched. CDR1 and CDR2 (germline): SGHVS, FQNEAQ. This CDR3 has 15 residues. In DNA form, the CDR3 reads TGTGCCAGCGGACGACTAGCGGAAAATAAAGAGACCCAGTACTTC. Translation gives CASGRLAENKETQYF. The entire variable domain, with the rest obtained from reference TRBV7-8 and TRBJ2-5, is as follows: GAGVSQSPRYKVAKRGQDVALRCDPISGHVSLFWYQQALGQGPEFLTYFQNEAQLDKSGLPSDRFFAERPEGSVSTLKIQRTQQEDSAVYLCASGRLAENKETQYFGPGTRLLVL.

A single count supports this clone. V gene TRBV18 combines with J gene TRBJ2-7, with 7 bases identical to TRBD1. The ends lost 2 bases at V and 1 base at J; junction bases unmatched: 5. CDR3 size: 15 residues. Looked up from germline, CDR1 is KGHSH and CDR2 is LQKENI. The DNA for the CDR3 is TGTGCCAGCTCACCAGGGGGACAGAGTTCCTACGAGCAGTACTTC. Translated: CASSPGGQSSYEQYF.

V and J are TRBV10-3 and TRBJ2-2; the D gene is possibly TRBD2 (5 bases). The CDR3 has 15 residues. The germline CDR1 and CDR2 sequences are ENHRY and SYGVKD. Trimming shortened V by 4 bases and J by 5 bases, and 14 bases separated the two germline ends. The CDR3 loop is CAISGPGTKTGELFF. The CDR3 DNA reads as TGTGCCATCAGTGGACCGGGAACCAAGACCGGGGAGCTGTTTTTT.

The CDR3 is CASSPAGWGSTEAFF. The CDR3 nucleotides read TGTGCCAGCAGCCCGGCCGGATGGGGGAGCACTGAAGCTTTCTTT. The genes are TRBV7-9 and TRBJ1-1, with D possibly matching TRBD1 (5 bases). V was clipped by 5 bases and J by 4 bases, with 17 bases between them. The CDR3 loop spans 15 amino acids. CDR1 is SEHNR, CDR2 FQNEAQ, per germline (reference sequence).

The chain employs TRBV6-4 and TRBJ2-3; the match to TRBD1 covers 8 bases. The CDR3 length is 15 residues. Looked up from germline, CDR1 is MRHNA and CDR2 is SNTAGT. V was clipped by 6 bases and J by 0 bases; unmatched bases: 5. CDR3 region: CASSRQGTSTDTQYF. The CDR3 nucleotides read TGTGCCAGCAGCAGACAGGGGACCAGCACAGATACGCAGTATTTT.

This clone was recorded a few times. J is TRBJ1-3 and V is TRBV7-2; unclear D gene. CDR1 and CDR2 from the germline V gene are SGHTA and FQGNSA. V was shortened by 5 bases and J by 2 bases, with 10 bases between the two germline ends. The CDR3 totals 14 residues. The CDR3 spells CASSTREPGNTIYF. The CDR3 DNA is TGTGCCAGCAGCACCCGAGAACCTGGAAACACCATATATTTT.

The chain joins TRBV7-9 to TRBJ1-4; D is unresolved. This CDR3 is built from 14 residues. V was pared by 5 bases and J by 6 bases, with 13 bases between. Germline CDR1 is SEHNR and CDR2 is FQNEAQ (reference sequence). CDR3 sequence: CASSPGQAHEKLFF. CDR3 coding DNA: TGTGCCAGCAGCCCGGGCCAAGCCCATGAAAAACTGTTTTTT.

The count of this clone is one. The chain is built from TRBV10-3 and TRBJ1-5; tentative D call: TRBD1 (5 bases). Trimming stripped 10 bases from V and 2 bases from J, with 9 bases between. Germline V gives CDR1 ENHRY, CDR2 SYGVKD. The CDR3 runs 12 residues. CDR3 sequence (DNA): TGTGCCACCCGGGACGGCAATCAGCCCCAGCATTTT. This sequence encodes CATRDGNQPQHF.

This clone was seen more than once but under ten times. This chain uses TRBV7-9 with TRBJ2-3; D is perhaps TRBD2 (5 bases). Germline-derived CDR1 and CDR2 are SEHNR and FQNEAQ (reference sequence). The CDR3 spans 14 residues. V lost 1 base to trimming and J lost 4 bases, with 9 bases between them. Here the CDR3 reads CASSLDEAADTQYF. CDR3 DNA: TGTGCCAGCAGCTTAGATGAAGCGGCAGATACGCAGTATTTT.

CDR3 coding DNA: TGCAGTGCTAGAGGGGACACTGAAGCTTTCTTT. Its protein is CSARGDTEAFF. The chain links TRBV20-1 to TRBJ1-1; no clear D gene. Trimming shortened V by 1 base and J by 3 bases, and 3 bases separated the two germline ends. Germline V gives CDR1 DFQATT, CDR2 SNEGSKA (reference sequence). This CDR3 region has 11 residues.

The CDR3 DNA reads as TGTGCCAGTGCTGGGGACTACAACAATGAGCAGTTCTTC. Translating gives CASAGDYNNEQFF. The chain carries TRBV11-2 and TRBJ2-1, with 7 bases lining up with TRBD2. J lost 5 bases, V lost 9 bases, and 7 bases had no gene match. The CDR3 covers 13 residues. Germline CDR1 reads SGHAT; CDR2 reads FQNNGV.

This chain joins TRBV10-3 and TRBJ2-3; 9 bases map to TRBD1. The CDR3 length is 20 residues. CDR1 and CDR2 (germline): ENHRY, SYGVKD. The V segment lost 0 bases and the J segment 8 bases; nucleotides outside the gene matches: 21. This CDR3 is CAISESVGTGRTYPQGTQYF. CDR3 coding DNA: TGTGCCATCAGTGAGTCGGTTGGGACAGGGCGTACCTATCCACAGGGTACGCAGTATTTT.